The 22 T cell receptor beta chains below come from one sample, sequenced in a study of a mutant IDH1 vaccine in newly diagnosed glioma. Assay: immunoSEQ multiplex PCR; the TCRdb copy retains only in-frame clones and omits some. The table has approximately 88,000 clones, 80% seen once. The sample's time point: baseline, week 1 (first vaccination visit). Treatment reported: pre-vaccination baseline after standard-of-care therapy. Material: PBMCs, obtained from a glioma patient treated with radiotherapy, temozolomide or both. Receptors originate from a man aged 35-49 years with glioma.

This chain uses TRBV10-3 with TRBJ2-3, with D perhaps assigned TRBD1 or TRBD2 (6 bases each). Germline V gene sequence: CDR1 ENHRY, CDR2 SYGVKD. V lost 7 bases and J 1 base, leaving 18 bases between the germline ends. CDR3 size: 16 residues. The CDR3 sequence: CAIKVLGGVGTDTQYF. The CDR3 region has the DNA TGTGCCATCAAGGTTTTGGGGGGCGTAGGCACAGATACGCAGTATTTT.

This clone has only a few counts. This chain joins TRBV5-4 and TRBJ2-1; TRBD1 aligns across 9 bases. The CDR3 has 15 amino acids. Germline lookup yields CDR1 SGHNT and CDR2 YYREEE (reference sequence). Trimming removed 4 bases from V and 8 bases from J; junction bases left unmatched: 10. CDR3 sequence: CASSPPGTGRHEQFF. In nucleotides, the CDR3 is TGTGCCAGCAGCCCCCCCGGGACAGGGAGGCATGAGCAGTTCTTC.

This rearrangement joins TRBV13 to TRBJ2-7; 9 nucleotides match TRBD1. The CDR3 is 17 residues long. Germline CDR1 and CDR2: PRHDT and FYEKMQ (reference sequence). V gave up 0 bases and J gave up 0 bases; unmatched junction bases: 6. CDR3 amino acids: CASSLGRRDRVSYEQYF. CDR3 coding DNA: TGTGCCAGCAGCTTAGGGAGAAGGGACAGGGTCTCCTACGAGCAGTACTTC.

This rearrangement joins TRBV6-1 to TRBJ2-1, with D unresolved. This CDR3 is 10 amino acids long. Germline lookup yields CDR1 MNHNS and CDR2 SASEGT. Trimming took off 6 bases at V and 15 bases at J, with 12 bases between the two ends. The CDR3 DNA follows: TGTGCCAGCAGCTTAGGGCTGGGGTTCTTC. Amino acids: CASSLGLGFF.

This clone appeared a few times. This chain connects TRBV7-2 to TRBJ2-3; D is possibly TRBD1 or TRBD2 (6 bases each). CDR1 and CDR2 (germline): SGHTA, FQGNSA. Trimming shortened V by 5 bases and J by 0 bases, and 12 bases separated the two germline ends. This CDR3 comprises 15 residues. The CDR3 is CASSVRGASTDTQYF. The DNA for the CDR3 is TGTGCCAGCAGCGTTAGGGGGGCTAGCACAGATACGCAGTATTTT.

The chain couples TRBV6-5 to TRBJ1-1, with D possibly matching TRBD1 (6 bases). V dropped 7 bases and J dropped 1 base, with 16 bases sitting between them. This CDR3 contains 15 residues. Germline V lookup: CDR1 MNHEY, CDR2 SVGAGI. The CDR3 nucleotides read TGTGCCAGCACCCTAGGGGGGGCCCCGAACACTGAAGCTTTCTTT. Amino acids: CASTLGGAPNTEAFF.

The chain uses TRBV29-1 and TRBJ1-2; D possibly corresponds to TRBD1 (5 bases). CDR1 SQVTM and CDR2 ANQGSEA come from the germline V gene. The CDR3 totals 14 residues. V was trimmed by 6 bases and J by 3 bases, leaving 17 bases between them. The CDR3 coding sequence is TGCAGCGTCCAAGGGAAGGGGATTGACTATGGCTACACCTTC. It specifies CSVQGKGIDYGYTF.

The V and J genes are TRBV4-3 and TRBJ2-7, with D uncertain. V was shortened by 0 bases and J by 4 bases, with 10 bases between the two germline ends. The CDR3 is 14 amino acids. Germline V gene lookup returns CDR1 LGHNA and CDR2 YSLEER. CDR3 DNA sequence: TGCGCCAGCAGCCAAGATCGAGTAGAGTACGAGCAGTACTTC. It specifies CASSQDRVEYEQYF.

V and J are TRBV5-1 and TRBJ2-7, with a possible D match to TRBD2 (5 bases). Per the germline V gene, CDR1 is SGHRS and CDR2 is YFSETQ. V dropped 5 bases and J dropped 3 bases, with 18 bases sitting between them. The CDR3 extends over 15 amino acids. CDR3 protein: CASRLRRDLFYEQYF. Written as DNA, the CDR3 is TGCGCCAGCAGATTGCGCCGGGATCTTTTCTACGAGCAGTACTTC.

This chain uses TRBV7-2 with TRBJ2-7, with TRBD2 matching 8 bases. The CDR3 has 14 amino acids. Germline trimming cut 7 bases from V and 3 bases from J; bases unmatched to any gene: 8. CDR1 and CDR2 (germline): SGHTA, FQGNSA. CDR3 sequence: CASTFTRGVYEQYF. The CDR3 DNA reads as TGTGCCAGCACCTTTACGCGGGGGGTCTACGAGCAGTACTTC.

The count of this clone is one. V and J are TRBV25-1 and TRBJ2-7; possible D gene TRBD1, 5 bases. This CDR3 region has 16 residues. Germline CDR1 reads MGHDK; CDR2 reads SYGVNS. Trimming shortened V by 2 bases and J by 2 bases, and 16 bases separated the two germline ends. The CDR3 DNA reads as TGTGCCAGCAGTGAAGCCCTGTTAAGGGGTCCCTACGAGCAGTACTTC. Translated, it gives CASSEALLRGPYEQYF.

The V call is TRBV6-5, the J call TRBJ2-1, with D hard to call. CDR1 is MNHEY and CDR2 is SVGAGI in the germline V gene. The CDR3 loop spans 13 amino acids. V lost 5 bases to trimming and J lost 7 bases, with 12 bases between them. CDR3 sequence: CASSPGRRNEQFF. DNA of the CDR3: TGTGCCAGCAGTCCCGGACGAAGGAATGAGCAGTTCTTC.

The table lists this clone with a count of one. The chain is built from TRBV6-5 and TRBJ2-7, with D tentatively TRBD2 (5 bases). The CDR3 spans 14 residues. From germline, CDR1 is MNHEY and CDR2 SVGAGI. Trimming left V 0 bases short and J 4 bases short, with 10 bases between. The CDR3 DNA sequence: TGTGCCAGCAGTTACTCGACTGAGGGATACGAGCAGTACTTC. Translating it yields CASSYSTEGYEQYF.

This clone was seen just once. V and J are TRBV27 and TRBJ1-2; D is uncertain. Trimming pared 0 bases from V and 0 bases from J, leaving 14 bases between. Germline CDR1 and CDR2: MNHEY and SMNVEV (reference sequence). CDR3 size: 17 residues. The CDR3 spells CASSLSTSVGSNYGYTF. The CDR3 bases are TGTGCCAGCAGTTTATCGACCTCGGTGGGGTCTAACTATGGCTACACCTTC.

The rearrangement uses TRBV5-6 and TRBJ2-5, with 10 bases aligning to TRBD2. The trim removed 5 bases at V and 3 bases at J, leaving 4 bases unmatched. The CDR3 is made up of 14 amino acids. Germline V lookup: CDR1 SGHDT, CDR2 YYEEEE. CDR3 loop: CASSSSGGEETQYF. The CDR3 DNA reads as TGTGCCAGCAGTTCTAGCGGGGGAGAAGAGACCCAGTACTTC.

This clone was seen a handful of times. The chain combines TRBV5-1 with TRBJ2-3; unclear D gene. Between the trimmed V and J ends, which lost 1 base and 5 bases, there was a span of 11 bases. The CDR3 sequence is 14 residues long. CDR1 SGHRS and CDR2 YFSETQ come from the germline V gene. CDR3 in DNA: TGCGCCAGCAGCTTGCTCACTTGGGGAGATACGCAGTATTTT. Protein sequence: CASSLLTWGDTQYF. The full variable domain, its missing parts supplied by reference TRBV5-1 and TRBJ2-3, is KAGVTQTPRYLIKTRGQQVTLSCSPISGHRSVSWYQQTPGQGLQFLFEYFSETQRNKGNFPGRFSGRQFSNSRSEMNVSTLELGDSALYLCASSLLTWGDTQYFGPGTRLTVL.

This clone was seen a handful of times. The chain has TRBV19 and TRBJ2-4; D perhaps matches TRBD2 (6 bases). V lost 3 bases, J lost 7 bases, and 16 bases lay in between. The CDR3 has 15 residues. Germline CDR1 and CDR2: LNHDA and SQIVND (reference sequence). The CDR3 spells CASSMDLGSGNIQYF. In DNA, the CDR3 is TGTGCCAGTAGTATGGATTTGGGTAGCGGCAACATTCAGTACTTC.

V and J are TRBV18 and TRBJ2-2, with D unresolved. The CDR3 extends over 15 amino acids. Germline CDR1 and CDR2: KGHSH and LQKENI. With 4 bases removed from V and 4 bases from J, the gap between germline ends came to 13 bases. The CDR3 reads CASSLGPGPTGELFF. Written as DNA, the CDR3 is TGTGCCAGCTCACTGGGCCCGGGCCCCACCGGGGAGCTGTTTTTT.

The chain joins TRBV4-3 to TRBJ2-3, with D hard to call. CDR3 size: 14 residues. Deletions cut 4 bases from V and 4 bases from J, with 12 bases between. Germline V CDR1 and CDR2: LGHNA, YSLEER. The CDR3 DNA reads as TGCGCCAGCAGCCCTGGACCAGGACCAGATACGCAGTATTTT. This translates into CASSPGPGPDTQYF.

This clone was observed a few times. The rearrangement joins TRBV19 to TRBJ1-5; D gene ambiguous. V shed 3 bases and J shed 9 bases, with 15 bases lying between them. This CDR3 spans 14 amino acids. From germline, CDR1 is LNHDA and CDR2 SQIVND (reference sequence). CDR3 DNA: TGTGCCAGTAGTATCCCGGACCCGACTATGCCCCAGCATTTT. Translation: CASSIPDPTMPQHF.

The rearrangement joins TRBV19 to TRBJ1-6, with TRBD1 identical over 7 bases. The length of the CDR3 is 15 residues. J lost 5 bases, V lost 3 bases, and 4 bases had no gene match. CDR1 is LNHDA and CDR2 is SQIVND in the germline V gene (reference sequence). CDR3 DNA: TGTGCCAGTAGTATTACCAGGGGGGATAATTCACCCCTCCACTTT. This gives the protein CASSITRGDNSPLHF.

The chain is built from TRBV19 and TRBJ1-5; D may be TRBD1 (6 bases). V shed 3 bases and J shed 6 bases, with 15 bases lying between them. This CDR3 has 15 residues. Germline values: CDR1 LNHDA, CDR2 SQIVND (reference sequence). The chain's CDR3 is CASSMEGRGGQPQHF. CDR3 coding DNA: TGTGCCAGTAGTATGGAGGGCAGGGGAGGTCAGCCCCAGCATTTT.